This TCR beta chain was recorded in a study of blood T cell repertoires in COVID-19. Study processing details: Cell counts per sample came from amplifying reference gene primers. Sequencing used immunoSEQ multiplex PCR; TCRdb keeps in-frame clones, though not all of them. The V and J calls and clone size were taken over from that table, and D and trimming were inferred from the DNA. The sample has 150,000 to 200,000 clones, roughly 90% seen once. Cohort 3 donors were reported recovered after two negative PCRs, clearance, or symptom resolution. Trimming removed 4 bases at V and 1 base at J, with 14 bases between. The CDR3 totals 15 residues. The V gene's germline CDR1 is SEHNR and CDR2 FQNEAQ (reference sequence).

The TCR sequence derives from a woman aged 45 to 65 who had recovered from COVID-19. This rearrangement joins TRBV7-9 to TRBJ2-7; D perhaps matches TRBD1 (6 bases). The sequenced material came from PBMCs or T cells enriched from blood (not recorded which). CDR3 amino acids: CASSSDRIFSYEQYF. The CDR3 nucleotides read TGTGCCAGCAGCTCAGACAGGATCTTTTCCTACGAGCAGTACTTC.